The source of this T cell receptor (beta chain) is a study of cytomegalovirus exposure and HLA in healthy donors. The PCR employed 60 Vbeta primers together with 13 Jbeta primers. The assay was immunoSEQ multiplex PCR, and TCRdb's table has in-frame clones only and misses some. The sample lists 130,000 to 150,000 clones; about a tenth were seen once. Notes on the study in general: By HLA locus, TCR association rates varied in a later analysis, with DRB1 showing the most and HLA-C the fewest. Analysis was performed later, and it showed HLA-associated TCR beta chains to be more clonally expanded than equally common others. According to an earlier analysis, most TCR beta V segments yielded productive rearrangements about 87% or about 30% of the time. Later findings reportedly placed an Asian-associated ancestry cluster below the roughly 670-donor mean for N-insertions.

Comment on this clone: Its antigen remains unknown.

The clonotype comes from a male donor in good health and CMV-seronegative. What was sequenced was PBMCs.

DNA of the CDR3: TGTGCCATTCGGACAGGGCAAGGAACTGAAGCTTTCTTT. It translates to CAIRTGQGTEAFF. The rearrangement links TRBV10-3 to TRBJ1-1; 8 nucleotides match TRBD1. This CDR3 comprises 13 residues. Germline trimming cut 9 bases from V and 5 bases from J; bases unmatched to any gene: 8. In germline, CDR1 is ENHRY, CDR2 SYGVKD.